Only a few counts were recorded for the clone carrying this TCR beta chain. Its cognate antigen is unknown. These data are taken from a study of graft-versus-host responses after intestinal transplantation. Study background: Among the recipients, transplants were multivisceral, liver-intestinal, or isolated intestinal. All recipients were given anti-thymocyte globulin induction, and tacrolimus and steroids were then administered for roughly 3 years.

Study results and caveats: Patients with graft-donor T cell macrochimerism had high graft-versus-host to host-versus-graft clonal ratios in allografts. Recipient marrow contained GvH clones, some of which appeared first in ileum or blood.

Measured with immunoSEQ multiplex PCR; TCRdb has only the in-frame clones, and not every one. Here the sample spans 45,000 to 50,000 clones, around 90% being singletons. Germline trimming cut 6 bases from V and 1 base from J; bases unmatched to any gene: 10. The length of the CDR3 is 18 residues. Germline loops: CDR1 SEHNR, CDR2 FQNEAQ (reference sequence). Sequencing used unstimulated CD4+ T cells sorted from spleen or lymph node cells, obtained before transplant. The chain links TRBV7-9 to TRBJ2-3; 13 nucleotides agree with TRBD2. This clonotype originated in a human donor who was the organ donor for an intestinal transplant. The CDR3 is CASRSNILAGGGTDTQYF. CDR3 DNA sequence: TGTGCCAGCAGATCGAACATACTAGCGGGAGGGGGCACAGATACGCAGTATTTT.